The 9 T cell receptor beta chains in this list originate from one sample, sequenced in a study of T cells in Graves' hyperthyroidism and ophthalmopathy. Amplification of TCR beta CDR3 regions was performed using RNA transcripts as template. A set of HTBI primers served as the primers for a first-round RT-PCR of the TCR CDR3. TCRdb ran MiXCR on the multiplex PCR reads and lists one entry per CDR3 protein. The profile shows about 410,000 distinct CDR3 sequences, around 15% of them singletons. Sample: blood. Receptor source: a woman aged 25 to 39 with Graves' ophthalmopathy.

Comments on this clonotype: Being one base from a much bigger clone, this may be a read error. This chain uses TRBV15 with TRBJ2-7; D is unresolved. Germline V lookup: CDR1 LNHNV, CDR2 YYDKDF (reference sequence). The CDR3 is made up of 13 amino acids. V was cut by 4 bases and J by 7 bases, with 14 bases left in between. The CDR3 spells CATSMFGLGEQYF. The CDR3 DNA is TGTGCCACCAGCATGTTCGGGCTCGGGGAGCAGTACTTC.

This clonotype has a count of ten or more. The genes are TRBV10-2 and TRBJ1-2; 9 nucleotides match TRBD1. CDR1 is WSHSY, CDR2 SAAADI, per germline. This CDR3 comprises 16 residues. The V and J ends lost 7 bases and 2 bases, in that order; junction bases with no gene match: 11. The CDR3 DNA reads TGCGCCAGCATGGTCACAGGGGGCGAGAGAAACTATGGCTACACCTTC. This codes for CASMVTGGERNYGYTF.

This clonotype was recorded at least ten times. The CDR3 loop reads CSARGLGGEADTQYF. The CDR3 coding sequence is TGCAGTGCTAGAGGTCTCGGGGGGGAGGCAGATACGCAGTATTTT. The rearrangement uses TRBV20-1 and TRBJ2-3, with 8 bases matching TRBD2. CDR1 is DFQATT and CDR2 is SNEGSKA in the germline V gene (reference sequence). The CDR3 is 15 amino acids. The V gene end was trimmed by 1 base and the J gene end by 4 bases; junction bases not matched to a gene: 7.

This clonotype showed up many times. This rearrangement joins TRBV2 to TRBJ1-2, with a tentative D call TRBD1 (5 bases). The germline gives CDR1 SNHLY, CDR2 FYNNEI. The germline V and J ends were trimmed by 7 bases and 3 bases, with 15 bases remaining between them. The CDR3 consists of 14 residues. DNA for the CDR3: TGTGCCAGCACCCCAGTGGGGGTACACTATGGCTACACCTTC. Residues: CASTPVGVHYGYTF.

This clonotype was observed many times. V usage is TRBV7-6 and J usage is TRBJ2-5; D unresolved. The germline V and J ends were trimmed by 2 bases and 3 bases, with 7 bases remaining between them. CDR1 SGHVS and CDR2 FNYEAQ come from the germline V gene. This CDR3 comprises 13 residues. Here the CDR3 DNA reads TGTGCCAGCAGCTTACCTAGTGAAGAGACCCAGTACTTC. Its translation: CASSLPSEETQYF.

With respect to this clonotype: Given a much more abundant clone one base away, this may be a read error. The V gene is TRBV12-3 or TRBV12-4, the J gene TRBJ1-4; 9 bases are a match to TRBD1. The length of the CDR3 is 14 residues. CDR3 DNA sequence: TGTGCCAGCAGTTTCCGGGACAGGGACGAAAAACAGTTTTTT. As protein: CASSFRDRDEKQFF.

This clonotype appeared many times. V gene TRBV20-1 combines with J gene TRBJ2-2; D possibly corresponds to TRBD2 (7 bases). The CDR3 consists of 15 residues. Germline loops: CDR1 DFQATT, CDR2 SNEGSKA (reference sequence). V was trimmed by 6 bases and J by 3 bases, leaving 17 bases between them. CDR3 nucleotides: TGCAGTGCCCCGGGGGGCGGGGCGGACACCGGGGAGCTGTTTTTT. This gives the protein CSAPGGGADTGELFF.

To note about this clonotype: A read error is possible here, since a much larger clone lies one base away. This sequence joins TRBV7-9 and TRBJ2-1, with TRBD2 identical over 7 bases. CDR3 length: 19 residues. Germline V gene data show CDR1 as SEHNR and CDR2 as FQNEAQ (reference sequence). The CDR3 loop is CASSLVAGETQSSYSEQFF. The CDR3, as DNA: TGTGCCAGCAGCTTAGTTGCGGGGGAAACACAAAGCTCCTACAGTGAGCAGTTCTTC.

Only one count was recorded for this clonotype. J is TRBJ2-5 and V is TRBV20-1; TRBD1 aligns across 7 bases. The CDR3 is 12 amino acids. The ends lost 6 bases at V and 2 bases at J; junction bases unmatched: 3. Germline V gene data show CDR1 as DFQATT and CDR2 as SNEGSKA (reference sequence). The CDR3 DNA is TGCAGTGCCAGGGGACAGCAAGAGACCCAGTACTTC. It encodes CSARGQQETQYF.